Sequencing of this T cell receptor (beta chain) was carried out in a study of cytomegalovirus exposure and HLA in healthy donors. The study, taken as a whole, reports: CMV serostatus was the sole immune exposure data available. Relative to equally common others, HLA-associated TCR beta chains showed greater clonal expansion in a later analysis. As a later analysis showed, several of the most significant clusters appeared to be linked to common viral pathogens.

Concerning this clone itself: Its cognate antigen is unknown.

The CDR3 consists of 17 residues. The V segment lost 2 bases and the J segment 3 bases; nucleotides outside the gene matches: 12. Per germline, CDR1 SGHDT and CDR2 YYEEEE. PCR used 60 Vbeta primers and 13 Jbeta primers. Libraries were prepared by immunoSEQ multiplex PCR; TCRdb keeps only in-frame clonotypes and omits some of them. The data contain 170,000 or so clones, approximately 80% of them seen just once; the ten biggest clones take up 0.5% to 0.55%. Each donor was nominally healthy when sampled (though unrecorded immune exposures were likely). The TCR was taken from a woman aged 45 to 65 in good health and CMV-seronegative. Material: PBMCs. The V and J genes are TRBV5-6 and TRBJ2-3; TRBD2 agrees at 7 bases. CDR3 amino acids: CASSLPHSAGSTDTQYF. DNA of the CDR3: TGTGCCAGCAGCTTACCCCACTCAGCGGGGTCGACAGATACGCAGTATTTT.